This TCR beta chain is drawn from a study of blood T cell repertoires in COVID-19. Overall study: T cells, B-cell-depleted T cells, or PBMCs supplied cDNA or gDNA.

Original processing methods: Nucleated cell number was recorded as an estimate derived from reference gene primer amplification. Profiled with immunoSEQ multiplex PCR; TCRdb holds only in-frame clones, not every one. The DNA gave D and trimming, while V, J and clone size come from that table. This sample yields approximately 260,000 clones, of which 87% are seen a single time; around 7.2% belongs to the top ten. The CDR3 contains 15 residues. The ends were cut back, 3 bases at V and 6 bases at J, with 12 bases in the middle. Germline V lookup: CDR1 MNHNS, CDR2 SASEGT. The source is a man aged 55 to 70 who had recovered from COVID-19. The chain couples TRBV6-1 to TRBJ1-6; D may be TRBD1 (6 bases). The sequencing input was peripheral blood. CDR3 bases: TGTGCCAGCAGTGAGAACAGGGCTATTAATTCACCCCTCCACTTT. The encoded protein is CASSENRAINSPLHF.